The following is a T cell receptor (beta chain) sequence with its context. Its specificity is not known. The assay was immunoSEQ multiplex PCR, and TCRdb's table has in-frame clones only and misses some. The data hold roughly 2.1 million clones, with 85% to 95% observed a single time. It was CD45RO-negative cells, positively selected for CCR7, that made up naive CD8 cells, with terminally differentiated effector memory CD45RA+ cells excluded. All donors were healthy HIV-negative adults lacking recent acute infections or vaccinations. This specimen belongs to a study of shared clonotypes between healthy human individuals. Study context: Per donor, CD8 memory used one plate, CD8 naive used two, CD4 memory used three and CD4 naive used three. Broader study findings: Memory subsets had estimated richness that was generally smaller than that of naive subsets.

V lost 4 bases to trimming and J lost 0 bases; unmatched junction nucleotides: 7. This CDR3 contains 16 residues. Germline CDR1 and CDR2: SGHRS and YFSETQ. The source material was naive CD8+ T cells from PBMCs. V is TRBV5-1 and J is TRBJ2-1; 7 nucleotides line up with TRBD1. The clonotype originates from a man in his late teens or twenties in good health. Some clones in this sample may be carry-over from other donors' samples. The CDR3: CASSQMGQSSYNEQFF. The CDR3 coding sequence is TGCGCCAGCAGCCAAATGGGACAGTCCTCCTACAATGAGCAGTTCTTC.